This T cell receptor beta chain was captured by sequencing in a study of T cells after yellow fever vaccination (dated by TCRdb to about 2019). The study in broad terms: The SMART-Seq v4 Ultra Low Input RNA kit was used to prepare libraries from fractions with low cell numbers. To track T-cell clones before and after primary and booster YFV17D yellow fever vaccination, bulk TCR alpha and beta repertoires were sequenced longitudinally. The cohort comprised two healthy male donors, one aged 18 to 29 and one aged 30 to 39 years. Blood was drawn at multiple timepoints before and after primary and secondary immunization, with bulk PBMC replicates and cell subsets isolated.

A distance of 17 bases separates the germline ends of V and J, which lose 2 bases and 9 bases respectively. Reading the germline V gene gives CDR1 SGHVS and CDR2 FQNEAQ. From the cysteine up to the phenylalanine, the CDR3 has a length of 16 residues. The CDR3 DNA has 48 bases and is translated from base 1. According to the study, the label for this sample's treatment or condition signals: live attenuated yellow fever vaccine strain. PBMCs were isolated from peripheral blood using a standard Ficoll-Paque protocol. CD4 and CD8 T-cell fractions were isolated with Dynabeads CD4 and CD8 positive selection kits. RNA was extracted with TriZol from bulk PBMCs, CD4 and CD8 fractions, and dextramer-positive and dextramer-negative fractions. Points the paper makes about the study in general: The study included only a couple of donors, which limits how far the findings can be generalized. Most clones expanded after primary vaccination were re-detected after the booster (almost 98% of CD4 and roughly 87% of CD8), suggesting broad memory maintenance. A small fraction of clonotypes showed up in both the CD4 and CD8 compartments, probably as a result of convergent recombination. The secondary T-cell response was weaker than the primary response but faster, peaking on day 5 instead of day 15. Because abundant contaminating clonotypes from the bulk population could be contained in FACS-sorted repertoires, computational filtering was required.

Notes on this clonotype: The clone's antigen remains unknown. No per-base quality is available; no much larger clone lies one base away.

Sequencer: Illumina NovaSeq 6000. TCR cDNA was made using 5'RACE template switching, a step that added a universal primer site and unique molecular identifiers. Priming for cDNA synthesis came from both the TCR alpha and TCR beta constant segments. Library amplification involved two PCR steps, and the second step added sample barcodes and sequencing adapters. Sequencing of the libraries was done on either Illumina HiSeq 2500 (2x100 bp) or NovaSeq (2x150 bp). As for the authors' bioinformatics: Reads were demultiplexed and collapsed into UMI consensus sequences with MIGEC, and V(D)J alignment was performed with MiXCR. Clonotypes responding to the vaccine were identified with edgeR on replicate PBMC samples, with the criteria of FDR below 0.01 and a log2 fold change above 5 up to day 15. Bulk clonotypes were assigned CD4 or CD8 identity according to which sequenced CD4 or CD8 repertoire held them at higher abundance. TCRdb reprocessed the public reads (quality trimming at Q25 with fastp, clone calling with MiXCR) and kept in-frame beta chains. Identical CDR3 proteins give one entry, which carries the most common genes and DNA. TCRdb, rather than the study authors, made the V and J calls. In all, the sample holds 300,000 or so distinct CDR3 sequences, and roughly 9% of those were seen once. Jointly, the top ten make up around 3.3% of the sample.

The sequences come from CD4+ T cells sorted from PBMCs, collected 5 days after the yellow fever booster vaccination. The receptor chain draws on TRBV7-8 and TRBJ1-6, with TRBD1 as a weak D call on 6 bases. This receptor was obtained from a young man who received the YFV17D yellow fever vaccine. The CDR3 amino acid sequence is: CASSLTEQGLGSPLHF. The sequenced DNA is TGTGCCAGCAGCTTAACAGAACAGGGACTGGGTTCACCCCTCCACTTT.